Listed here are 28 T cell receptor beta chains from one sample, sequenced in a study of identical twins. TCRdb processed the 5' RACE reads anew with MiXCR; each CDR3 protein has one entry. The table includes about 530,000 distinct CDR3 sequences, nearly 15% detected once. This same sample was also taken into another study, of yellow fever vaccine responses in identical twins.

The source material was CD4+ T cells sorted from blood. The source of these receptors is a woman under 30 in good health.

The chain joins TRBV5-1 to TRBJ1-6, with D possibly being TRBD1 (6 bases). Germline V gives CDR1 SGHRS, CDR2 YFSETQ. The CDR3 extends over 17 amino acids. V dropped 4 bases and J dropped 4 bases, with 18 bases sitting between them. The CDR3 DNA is TGCGCCAGCAGCCTAGATATCGGACAGCTTTATAATTCACCCCTCCACTTT. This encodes CASSLDIGQLYNSPLHF.

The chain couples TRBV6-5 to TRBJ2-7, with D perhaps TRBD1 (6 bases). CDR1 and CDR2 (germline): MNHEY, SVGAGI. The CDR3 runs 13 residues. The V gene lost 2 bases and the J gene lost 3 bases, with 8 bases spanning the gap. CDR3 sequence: CASSYGTNYEQYF. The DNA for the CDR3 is TGTGCCAGCAGTTACGGGACAAACTACGAGCAGTACTTC.

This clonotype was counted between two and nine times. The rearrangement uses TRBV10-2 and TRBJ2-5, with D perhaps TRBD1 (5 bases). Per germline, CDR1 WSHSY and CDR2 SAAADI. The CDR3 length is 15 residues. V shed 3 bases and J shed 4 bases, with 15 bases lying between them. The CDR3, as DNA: TGCGCCAGCAGTGATTGGGGCTCTAAGGGAGAGACCCAGTACTTC. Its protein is CASSDWGSKGETQYF.

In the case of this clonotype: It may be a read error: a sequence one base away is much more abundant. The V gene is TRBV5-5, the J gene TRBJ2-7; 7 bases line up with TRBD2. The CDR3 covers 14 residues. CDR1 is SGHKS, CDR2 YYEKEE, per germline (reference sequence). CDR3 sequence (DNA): TGTGTCAGCAGCTTCGAGCTAGCGGTTTACGAGCAGTACGTC. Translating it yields CVSSFELAVYEQYV.

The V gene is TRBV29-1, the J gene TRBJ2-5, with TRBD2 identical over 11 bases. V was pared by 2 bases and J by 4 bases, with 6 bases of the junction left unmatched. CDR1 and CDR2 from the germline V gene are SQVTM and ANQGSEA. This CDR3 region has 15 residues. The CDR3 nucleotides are TGCAGCGTTGAACGAATAGCGGGGGGGCGAGAGACCCAGTACTTC. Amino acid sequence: CSVERIAGGRETQYF.

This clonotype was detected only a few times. The CDR3 DNA is TGTGCCAGCAGCAAACGGGAGCTCTCTGGTACCCAGTACTTC. Translating gives CASSKRELSGTQYF. This rearrangement joins TRBV12-3 or TRBV12-4 to TRBJ2-5, with D possibly matching TRBD2 (6 bases). The CDR3 extends over 14 amino acids. V lost 6 bases and J 8 bases, leaving 19 bases between the germline ends.

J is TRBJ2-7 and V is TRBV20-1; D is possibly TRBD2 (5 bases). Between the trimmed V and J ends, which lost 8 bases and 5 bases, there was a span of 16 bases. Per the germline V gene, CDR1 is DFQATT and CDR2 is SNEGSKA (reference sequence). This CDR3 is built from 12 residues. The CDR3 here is CSSTSATHEQYF. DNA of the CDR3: TGCAGTTCTACTAGTGCCACCCACGAGCAGTACTTC.

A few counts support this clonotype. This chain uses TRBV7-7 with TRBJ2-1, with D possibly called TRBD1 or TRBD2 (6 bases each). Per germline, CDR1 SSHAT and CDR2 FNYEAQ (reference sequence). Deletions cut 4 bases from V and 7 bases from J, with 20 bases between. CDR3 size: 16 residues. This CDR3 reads CASSSTFVGGLNEQFF. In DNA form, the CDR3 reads TGTGCCAGCAGCTCCACCTTTGTGGGGGGCCTAAATGAGCAGTTCTTC.

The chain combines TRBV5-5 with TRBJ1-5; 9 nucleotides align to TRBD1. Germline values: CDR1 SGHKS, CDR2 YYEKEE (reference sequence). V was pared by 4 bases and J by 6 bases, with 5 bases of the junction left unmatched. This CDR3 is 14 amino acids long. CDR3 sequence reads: CASSVDRGGQPQHF. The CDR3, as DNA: TGTGCCAGCAGCGTGGACAGGGGCGGTCAGCCCCAGCATTTT.

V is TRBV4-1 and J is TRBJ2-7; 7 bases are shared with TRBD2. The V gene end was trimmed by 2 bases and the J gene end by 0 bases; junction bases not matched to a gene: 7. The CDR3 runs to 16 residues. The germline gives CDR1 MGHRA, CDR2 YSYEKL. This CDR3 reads CASSQSGTMSSYEQYF. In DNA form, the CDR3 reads TGCGCCAGCAGCCAATCCGGGACTATGAGCTCCTACGAGCAGTACTTC.

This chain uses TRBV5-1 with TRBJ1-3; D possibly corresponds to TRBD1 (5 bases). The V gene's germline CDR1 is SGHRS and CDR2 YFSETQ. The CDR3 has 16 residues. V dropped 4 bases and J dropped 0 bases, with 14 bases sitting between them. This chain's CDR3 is CASSQGTESSGNTIYF. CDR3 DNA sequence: TGCGCCAGCAGCCAAGGGACGGAGAGCTCTGGAAACACCATATATTTT.

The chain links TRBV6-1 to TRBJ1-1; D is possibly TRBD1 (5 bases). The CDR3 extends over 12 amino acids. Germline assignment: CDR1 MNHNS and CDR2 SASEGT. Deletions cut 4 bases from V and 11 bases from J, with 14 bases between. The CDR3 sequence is CASSVEGLVAFF. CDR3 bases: TGTGCCAGCAGTGTGGAGGGACTCGTGGCTTTCTTT.

CDR3 amino acids: CASSFNPPSGEQYF. For the CDR3, the DNA is TGTGCCAGCAGCTTTAACCCCCCTTCGGGAGAGCAGTACTTC. This sequence joins TRBV7-9 and TRBJ2-7, with D perhaps TRBD2 (5 bases). The CDR3 runs 14 residues. Trimming removed 3 bases at V and 7 bases at J, with 16 bases between. The germline gives CDR1 SEHNR, CDR2 FQNEAQ (reference sequence). Complete variable domain (other parts from reference TRBV7-9 and TRBJ2-7): DTGVSQNPRHKITKRGQNVTFRCDPISEHNRLYWYRQTLGQGPEFLTYFQNEAQLEKSRLLSDRFSAERPKGSFSTLEIQRTEQGDSAMYLCASSFNPPSGEQYFGPGTRLTVT.

CDR3 DNA sequence: TGCGCCAGCAGCTTGGTCGGGACCAGCCACTACGAGCAGTACGTC. Translation gives CASSLVGTSHYEQYV. This sequence joins TRBV5-1 and TRBJ2-7; D may be TRBD1 or TRBD2 (5 bases each). Germline V CDR1 and CDR2: SGHRS, YFSETQ. CDR3 length: 15 amino acids. V lost 0 bases, J lost 3 bases, and 13 bases lay in between.

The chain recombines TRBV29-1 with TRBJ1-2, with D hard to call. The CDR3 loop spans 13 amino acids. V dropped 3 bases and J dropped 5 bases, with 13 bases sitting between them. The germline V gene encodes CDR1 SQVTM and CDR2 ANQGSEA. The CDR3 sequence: CSVDAVSLYGYTF. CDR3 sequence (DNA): TGCAGCGTTGATGCGGTATCCCTTTATGGCTACACCTTC.

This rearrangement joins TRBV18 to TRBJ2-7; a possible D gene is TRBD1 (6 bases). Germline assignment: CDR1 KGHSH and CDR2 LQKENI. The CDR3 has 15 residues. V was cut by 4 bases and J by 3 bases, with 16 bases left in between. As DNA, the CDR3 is TGTGCCAGCTCACAGACAGGAGACCTAGGCTACGAGCAGTACGTC. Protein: CASSQTGDLGYEQYV.

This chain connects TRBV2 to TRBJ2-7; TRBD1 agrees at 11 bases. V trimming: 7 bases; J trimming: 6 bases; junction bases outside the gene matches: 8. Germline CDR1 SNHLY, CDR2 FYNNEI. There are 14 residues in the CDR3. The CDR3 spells CASNPGTGGSEQYF. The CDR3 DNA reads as TGTGCCAGCAACCCGGGGACAGGGGGTAGCGAGCAGTACTTC.

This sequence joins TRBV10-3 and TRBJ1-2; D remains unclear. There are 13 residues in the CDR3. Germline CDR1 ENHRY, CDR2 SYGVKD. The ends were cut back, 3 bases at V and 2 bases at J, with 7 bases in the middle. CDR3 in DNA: TGTGCCATCAGTGATGCGGGAAACTATGGCTACACCTTC. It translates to CAISDAGNYGYTF.

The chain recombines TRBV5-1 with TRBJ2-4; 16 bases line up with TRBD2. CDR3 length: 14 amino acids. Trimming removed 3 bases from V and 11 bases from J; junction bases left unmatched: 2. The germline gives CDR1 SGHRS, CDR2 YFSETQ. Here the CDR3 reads CASSSGTSGGVQYF. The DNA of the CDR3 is TGCGCCAGCAGCTCCGGGACTAGCGGGGGGGTTCAGTACTTC.

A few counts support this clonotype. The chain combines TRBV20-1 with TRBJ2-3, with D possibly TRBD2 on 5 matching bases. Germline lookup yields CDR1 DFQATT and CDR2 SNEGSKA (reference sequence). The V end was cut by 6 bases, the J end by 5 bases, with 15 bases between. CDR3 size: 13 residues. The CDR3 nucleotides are TGCAGTGCGGGAGCGCCGGGAAGAGATACGCAGTATTTT. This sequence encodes CSAGAPGRDTQYF.

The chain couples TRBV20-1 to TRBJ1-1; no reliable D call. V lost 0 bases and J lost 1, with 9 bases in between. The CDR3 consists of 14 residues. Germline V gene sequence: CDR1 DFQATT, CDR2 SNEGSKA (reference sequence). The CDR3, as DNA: TGCAGTGCTAGAGACAGGATCGCGAACACTGAAGCTTTCTTT. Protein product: CSARDRIANTEAFF.

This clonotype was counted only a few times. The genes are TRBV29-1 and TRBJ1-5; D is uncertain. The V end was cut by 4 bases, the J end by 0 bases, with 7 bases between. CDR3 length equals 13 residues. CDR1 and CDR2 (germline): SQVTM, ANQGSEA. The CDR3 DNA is TGCAGCGTTGGGACGAATAGCAATCAGCCCCAGCATTTT. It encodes CSVGTNSNQPQHF.

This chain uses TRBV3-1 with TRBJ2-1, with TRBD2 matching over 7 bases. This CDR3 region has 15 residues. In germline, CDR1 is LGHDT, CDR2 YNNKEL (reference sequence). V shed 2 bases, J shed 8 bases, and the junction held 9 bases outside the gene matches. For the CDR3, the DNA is TGTGCCAGCAGCCAAATAAGCGGGGTTAAGGATGAGCAGTTCTTC. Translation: CASSQISGVKDEQFF.

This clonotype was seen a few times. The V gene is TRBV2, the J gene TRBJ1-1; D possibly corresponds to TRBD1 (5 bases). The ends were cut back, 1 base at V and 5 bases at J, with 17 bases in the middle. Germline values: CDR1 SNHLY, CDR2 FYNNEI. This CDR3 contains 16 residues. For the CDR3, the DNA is TGTGCCAGCAGTGAAGAGCAGGGAGGTTCGGGAACTGAAGCTTTCTTT. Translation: CASSEEQGGSGTEAFF.

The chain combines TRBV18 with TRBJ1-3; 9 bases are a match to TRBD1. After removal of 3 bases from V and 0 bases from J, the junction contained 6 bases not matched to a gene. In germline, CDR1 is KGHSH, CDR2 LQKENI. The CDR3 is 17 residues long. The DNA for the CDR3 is TGTGCCAGCTCACCTGGGACAGGGATCAACTCTGGAAACACCATATATTTT. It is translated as CASSPGTGINSGNTIYF.

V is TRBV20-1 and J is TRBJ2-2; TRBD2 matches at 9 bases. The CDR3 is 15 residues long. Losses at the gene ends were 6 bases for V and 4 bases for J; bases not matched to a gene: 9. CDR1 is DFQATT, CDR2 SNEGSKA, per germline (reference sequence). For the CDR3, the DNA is TGCAGTGCCACCATAGCGGGAGACACCACCGGGGAGCTGTTTTTT. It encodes CSATIAGDTTGELFF.

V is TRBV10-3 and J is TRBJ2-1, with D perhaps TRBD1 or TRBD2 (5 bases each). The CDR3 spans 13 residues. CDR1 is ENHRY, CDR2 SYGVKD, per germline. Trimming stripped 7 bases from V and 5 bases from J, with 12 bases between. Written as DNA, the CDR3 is TGTGCCATCACGGCAGGGACCAACAATGAGCAGTTCTTC. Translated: CAITAGTNNEQFF.

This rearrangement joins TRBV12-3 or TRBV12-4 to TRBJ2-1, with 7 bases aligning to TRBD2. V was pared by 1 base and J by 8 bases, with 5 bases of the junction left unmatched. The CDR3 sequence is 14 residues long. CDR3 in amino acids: CASSLGTSFDEQFF. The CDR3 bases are TGTGCCAGCAGTTTAGGGACTAGTTTCGATGAGCAGTTCTTC.